The clone carrying this T cell receptor (beta chain) was seen only a few times. Its antigen remains unidentified. The protocol was immunoSEQ multiplex PCR, while the TCRdb copy is restricted to in-frame clones and leaves out a portion. Of approximately 200,000 clones detected, around 94% appear once; the ten largest clones hold around 1.7%. This entry comes from a study of T cell responses to AZD1222 COVID-19 vaccine. Study-wide points: Vaccine-related CD4 TCRs covered spike, predominating at 160-218 and 743-854. It should be noted that donors were predominantly white British and more often female, and clonal diversity was possibly underestimated. Spike-specific TCR depth and breadth grew after two AZD1222 doses. Epitopes outside B.1.351 and B.1.1.7 mutated regions reportedly drew nearly half of spike TCRs.

This sample comprised peripheral blood, obtained 28 days after the second dose of the MenACWY control vaccine. The clonotype comes from an adult who received the MenACWY meningococcal vaccine as a control.

CDR3 nucleotide sequence: TGTGCCAGCAGCCTGGGGCCCGGTGAAGCTTTCTTT. It encodes CASSLGPGEAFF. V is TRBV4-2 and J is TRBJ1-1; a weak D match, TRBD1 (5 bases). The ends were cut back, 4 bases at V and 7 bases at J, with 10 bases in the middle. The CDR3 is made up of 12 amino acids. In germline, CDR1 is LGHNA, CDR2 YNFKEQ.